This paragraph covers one T cell receptor beta chain sequence. Method: immunoSEQ multiplex PCR; TCRdb's copy keeps in-frame clones and lacks some. The table records roughly 97,000 clones, roughly 80% of them present only once. The sample is drawn from a study of T cell clones after liver transplantation. Looking at the study overall: Graft-donor-reactive sequences were compared with third-party-reactive TCRbeta sequences from pre-transplant mixed lymphocyte reactions.

This clonotype was sampled from a human donor who received a liver transplant. The sequencing here drew on CD4+ T cells from blood, taken before liver transplant.

CDR3 DNA: TGCGCCAGCAGCTTGATTTCAGGGATCAATCAGCCCCAGCATTTT. This codes for CASSLISGINQPQHF. The chain employs TRBV5-1 and TRBJ1-5, with a weak D call TRBD1 (5 bases). The V end lost 1 base, the J end lost 3 bases, and 11 bases lay between the germline ends. Per the germline V gene, CDR1 is SGHRS and CDR2 is YFSETQ. The CDR3 totals 15 residues.